This TCR beta chain was recovered during a study of T cells after yellow fever vaccination. Whole-study results and caveats: Post-booster samples contained most primary-vaccination clones (around 95% CD4, around 90% CD8).

This clonotype was seen more than once but under ten times. Antigen specificity is unknown. TCRdb ran MiXCR on the 5' RACE reads and lists one entry per CDR3 protein. Found here are about 63,000 distinct CDR3 sequences, approximately 7% of them singletons; the top ten hold around 34%. The V gene end was trimmed by 3 bases and the J gene end by 8 bases; junction bases not matched to a gene: 6. CDR1 is MNHEY, CDR2 SMNVEV, per germline (reference sequence). This CDR3 spans 14 amino acids. The clonotype was recovered from a man aged 25-45 years who received the YFV17D yellow fever vaccine. The rearrangement links TRBV27 to TRBJ1-4; TRBD1 matches at 7 bases. This specimen consisted of CD8+ T cells sorted from PBMCs, obtained 15 days after the yellow fever booster vaccination. CDR3 sequence (DNA): TGTGCCAGCAGTTTGAGGGGGCGACGGGAAAAACTGTTTTTT. Protein: CASSLRGRREKLFF.